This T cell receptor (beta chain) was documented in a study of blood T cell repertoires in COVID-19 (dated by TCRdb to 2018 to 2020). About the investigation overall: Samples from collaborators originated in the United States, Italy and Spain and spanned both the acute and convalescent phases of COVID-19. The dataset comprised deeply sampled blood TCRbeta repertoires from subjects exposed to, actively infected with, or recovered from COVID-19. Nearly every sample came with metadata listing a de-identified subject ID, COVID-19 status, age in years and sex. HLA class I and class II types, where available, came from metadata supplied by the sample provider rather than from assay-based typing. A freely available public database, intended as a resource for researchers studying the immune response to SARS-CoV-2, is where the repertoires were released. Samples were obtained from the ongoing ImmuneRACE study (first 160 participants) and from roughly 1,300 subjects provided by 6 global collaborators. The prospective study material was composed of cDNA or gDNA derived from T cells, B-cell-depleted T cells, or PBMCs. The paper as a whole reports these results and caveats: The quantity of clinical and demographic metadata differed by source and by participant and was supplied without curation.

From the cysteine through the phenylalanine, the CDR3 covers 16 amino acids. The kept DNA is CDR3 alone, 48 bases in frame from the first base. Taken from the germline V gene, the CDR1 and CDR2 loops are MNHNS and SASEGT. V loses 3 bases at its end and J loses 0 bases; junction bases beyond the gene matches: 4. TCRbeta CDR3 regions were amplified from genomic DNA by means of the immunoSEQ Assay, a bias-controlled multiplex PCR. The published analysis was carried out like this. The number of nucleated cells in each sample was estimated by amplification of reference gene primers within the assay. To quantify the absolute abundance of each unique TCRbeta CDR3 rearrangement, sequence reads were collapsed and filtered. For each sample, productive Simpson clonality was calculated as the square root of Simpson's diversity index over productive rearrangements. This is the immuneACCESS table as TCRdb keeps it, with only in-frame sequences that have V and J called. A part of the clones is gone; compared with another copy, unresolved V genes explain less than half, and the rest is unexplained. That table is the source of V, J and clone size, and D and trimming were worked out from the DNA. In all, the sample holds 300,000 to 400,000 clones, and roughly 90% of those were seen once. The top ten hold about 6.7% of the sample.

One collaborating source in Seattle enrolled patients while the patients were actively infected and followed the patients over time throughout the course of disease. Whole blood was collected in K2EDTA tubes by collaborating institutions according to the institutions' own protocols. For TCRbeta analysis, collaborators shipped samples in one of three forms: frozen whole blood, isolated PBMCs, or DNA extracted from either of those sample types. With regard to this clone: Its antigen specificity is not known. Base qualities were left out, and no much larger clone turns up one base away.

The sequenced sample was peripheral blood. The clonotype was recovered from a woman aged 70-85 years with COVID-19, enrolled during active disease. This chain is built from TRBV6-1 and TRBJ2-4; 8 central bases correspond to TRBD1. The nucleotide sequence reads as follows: TGTGCCAGCAGTGACAGGACAGGGAGAGCCAAAAACATTCAGTACTTC. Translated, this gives CASSDRTGRAKNIQYF.